The TCR beta chain under discussion was sequenced for a study of OX40 agonist ivuxolimab in advanced cancers. Whole-study context: Of the participants, around 39% had some prior anti-PD-1, anti-PD-L1 or anti-CTLA-4 therapy, which was allowed. One hepatocellular carcinoma and two cutaneous melanoma patients partially responded.

General study results and limits: Compared with CD4+, CD8+ T cells on average had more expanded clones.

This CDR3 has 16 amino acids. Libraries were prepared by immunoSEQ multiplex PCR; TCRdb keeps only in-frame clonotypes and omits some of them. The sample holds tens of thousands of clones; 80% to 90% are singletons and the top ten take roughly 1.9%. A note on this clone: As yet, its antigen is unknown.

This chain joins TRBV12-2 and TRBJ1-5. TRBV12-2 is a known pseudogene. The TCR sequence derives from an adult with an advanced solid tumor such as melanoma, head and neck, liver or kidney cancer. The sample here was CD4+ or CD8+ T cells sorted from blood, taken in a trial of the OX40 agonist ivuxolimab. In DNA form, the CDR3 reads TGTGCAAGTCGCTTAGAGGCGTGGGGATCCAATCAGCCCCAGCATTTT. It yields the protein CASRLEAWGSNQPQHF.